One T cell receptor beta chain is described in this entry. This sample was taken from a study of T cells after yellow fever vaccination. The CDR3 spans 12 residues. Germline V lookup: CDR1 SQVTM, CDR2 ANQGSEA. V was trimmed by 3 bases and J by 6 bases, leaving 9 bases between them. MiXCR, run by TCRdb on the 5' RACE reads, gives a single entry per CDR3 protein. Of around 300,000 distinct CDR3 sequences in the sample, over 3.5% were seen once. The chain combines TRBV29-1 with TRBJ2-1; D may match TRBD1 or TRBD2 (5 bases each). The material sequenced was PBMCs, taken 5 days after the yellow fever booster vaccination. The receptor comes from a man between 18 and 29 years old who received the YFV17D yellow fever vaccine. The CDR3 DNA follows: TGCAGCGTTGATTGGGGGTTCAATGAGCAGTTCTTC. Translated: CSVDWGFNEQFF.